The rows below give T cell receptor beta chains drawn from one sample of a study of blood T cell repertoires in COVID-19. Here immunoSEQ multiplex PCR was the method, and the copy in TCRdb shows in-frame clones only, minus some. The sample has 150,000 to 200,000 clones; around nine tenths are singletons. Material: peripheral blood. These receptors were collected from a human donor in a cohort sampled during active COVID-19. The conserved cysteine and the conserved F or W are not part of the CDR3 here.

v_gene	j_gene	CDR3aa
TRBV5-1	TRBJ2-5	ASSILAGNQETQY
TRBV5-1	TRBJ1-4	ASSLAGGQGNEKLF
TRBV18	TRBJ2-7	ASSLDWLSSYEQY
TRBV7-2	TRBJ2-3	ASSSQGTDTDTQY
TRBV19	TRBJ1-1	ASSIGGLNTEAF
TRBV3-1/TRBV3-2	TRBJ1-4	ASRRGEKLF
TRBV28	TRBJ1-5	ASSAGGYSNQPQH
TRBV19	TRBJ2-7	ASSIRQGGYEQY
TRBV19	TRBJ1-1	ASSMAVNTEAF
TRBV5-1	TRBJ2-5	ASSLALAGGGQETQY
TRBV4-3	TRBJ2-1	ASSQMRGNEKLYNEQF
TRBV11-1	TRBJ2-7	ASSMGLAGGYEQY
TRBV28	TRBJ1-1	ASSQGVMNTEAF
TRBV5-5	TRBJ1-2	ASSSGAASYGYT
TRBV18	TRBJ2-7	ASSPGRGESYEQY
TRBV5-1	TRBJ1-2	ASSREVVPSYGYT
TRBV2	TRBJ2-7	ASRALTSGDYEQY
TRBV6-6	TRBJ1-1	ASSTGDRGVAEAF
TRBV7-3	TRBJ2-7	ASSETRRGEQY
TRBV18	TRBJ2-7	ASSPRGQGSYEQY
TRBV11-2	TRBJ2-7	ASSLEGALSYEQY
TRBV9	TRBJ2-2	ASSVEVLAGETGELF
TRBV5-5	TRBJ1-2	ASSAPDDPTDRGDYGYT
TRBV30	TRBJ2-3	AWGGRVGDTQY
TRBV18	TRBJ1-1	ASSPPSGFEAF
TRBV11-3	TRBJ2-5	ASSPRDSEETQY
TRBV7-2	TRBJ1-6	ASSLGDSYSPLH